What follows is one T cell receptor (beta chain) and its context. The antigen this receptor binds is unknown. The record has no base qualities; no much larger clone is one base away. The data stem from a study of CD4+ T cells in melanoma (dated by TCRdb to 2022 to 2024). Looking at the study overall: The study investigated neoantigen-specific CD4+ T cells in human melanoma. Results the study describes overall, beyond this receptor: Neoantigen-specific CD4+ T cells in melanoma were reported to show diverse differentiation states. The report described a correlation between neoantigen-specific CD4+ T cells and the function of CD8+ T cells, macrophages and B cells.

The library relied on the immunoSEQ multiplex PCR assay. As stored in TCRdb, this immuneACCESS dataset retains in-frame rearrangements with V and J assigned. A fraction of the clones does not appear; measured against another copy, unresolved V genes explain less than half of the discrepancy, and the remainder lacks a known reason. The sample table contains about 140,000 clones; only one count was recorded for about 90% of them. The top ten clonotypes cover about 1.5% of the sample. Patients with melanoma were used as donors. The CDR3, cysteine through phenylalanine, is 18 amino acids long. The CDR3 DNA has 54 bases and is translated from base 1. CDR1 and CDR2 were assigned from the germline V gene as SGHRS and YFSETQ. V gives up 0 bases and J gives up 1 base, and the segment between their germline ends measures 17 bases.

The chain couples TRBV5-1 to TRBJ2-1, with a tentative D gene TRBD2 over 5 matching bases. The sequence was obtained from a human donor with melanoma. CDR3 region: CASSLVGAAGASYNEQFF. The nucleotides are TGCGCCAGCAGCTTGGTAGGTGCGGCGGGCGCGTCCTACAATGAGCAGTTCTTC.